A selection of T cell receptor beta chains follows, all from one sample in a study of CD8 T cells in ankylosing spondylitis. MiXCR, run by TCRdb on the 5' RACE reads, gives a single entry per CDR3 protein. There are roughly 670,000 distinct CDR3 sequences in the sample; 15% to 20% occur only once, and under 20% lies in the top ten. The specimen was blood, either unsorted or a sorted T cell fraction (not recorded which). The receptors were sampled from a male donor with ankylosing spondylitis. Both conserved end residues are part of each CDR3. D genes are given only for firm matches. The size field is filled for only some rows; it gives once, few, many or a size class.

len,j_gene,abundance,v_gene,d_gene,CDR3aa,CDR3nt
16,TRBJ1-5,few,TRBV7-2,-,CASSPGPTIGNQPQHF,TGTGCCAGCAGCCCCGGCCCGACTATAGGCAATCAGCCCCAGCATTTT
17,TRBJ2-6,once,TRBV14,-,CASSRLPSSSGANVLTF,TGTGCCAGCAGCCGTTTGCCGTCTAGCTCTGGGGCCAACGTCCTGACTTTC
17,TRBJ1-1,-,TRBV5-6,-,CASSPPLGAGVNTEAFF,TGTGCCAGCAGCCCCCCGCTAGGGGCCGGGGTGAACACTGAAGCTTTCTTT
14,TRBJ2-1,-,TRBV20-1,TRBD2,CSARTSGGYNEQFF,TGCAGTGCCCGTACTAGCGGGGGGTACAATGAGCAGTTCTTC
17,TRBJ2-5,few,TRBV5-5,TRBD2,CASSLVPLAGESETQYF,TGTGCCAGCAGCTTGGTTCCTCTAGCGGGAGAAAGCGAGACCCAGTACTTC
13,TRBJ1-1,few,TRBV5-1,-,CASSNTGSTEAFF,TGCGCCAGCAGCAACACAGGGTCAACTGAAGCTTTCTTT
13,TRBJ2-7,-,TRBV20-1,-,CSARAPSQYEQYF,TGCAGTGCTAGAGCCCCTAGTCAGTACGAGCAGTACTTC
16,TRBJ2-7,-,TRBV5-1,TRBD1,CASSLAPGQEIYEQYF,TGCGCCAGCAGCTTGGCCCCCGGACAGGAGATCTACGAGCAGTACTTC
13,TRBJ1-4,-,TRBV29-1,TRBD1,CSVPGQGPKELFF,TGCAGCGTTCCGGGACAGGGCCCCAAGGAACTGTTTTTT
14,TRBJ1-1,few,TRBV29-1,-,CSVEDLAGVSEAFF,TGCAGCGTTGAAGATTTGGCTGGTGTGAGTGAAGCTTTCTTT
15,TRBJ2-7,few,TRBV6-5,-,CASSSEGLFSYEQYF,TGTGCCAGCAGTTCCGAGGGCTTATTCTCCTACGAGCAGTACTTC
16,TRBJ2-1,-,TRBV12-3/TRBV12-4,TRBD2,CASSVGTSGPYNEQFF,TGTGCCAGCAGTGTAGGGACTAGCGGTCCCTACAATGAGCAGTTCTTC
15,TRBJ2-3,-,TRBV24-1,TRBD2,CATSDGRDYTDTQYF,TGTGCCACCAGTGACGGCAGGGACTACACAGATACGCAGTATTTT
14,TRBJ2-2,few,TRBV5-1,-,CASSREPNTGELFF,TGCGCCAGCAGCAGGGAACCGAACACCGGGGAGCTGTTTTTT
16,TRBJ1-1,few,TRBV5-6,-,CASSLPPRGGDHEAFF,TGTGCCAGCAGCTTGCCTCCTCGGGGGGGCGACCATGAAGCTTTCTTT
15,TRBJ1-2,few,TRBV10-1,-,CASHSPDPANYGYTF,TGCGCCAGCCACTCTCCGGATCCGGCTAACTATGGCTACACCTTC
14,TRBJ2-7,few,TRBV21-1,-,CASSRGNRTYEQYF,TGTGCCAGCAGCAGGGGCAACCGCACCTACGAGCAGTACTTC
14,TRBJ2-2,few,TRBV9,-,CASSVERRPLELFF,TGTGCCAGCAGCGTAGAGCGGCGACCACTGGAGCTGTTTTTT
18,TRBJ2-3,many,TRBV27,TRBD2,CASSLGTSGGRVRDTQYF,TGTGCCAGCAGTTTAGGCACTAGCGGGGGGCGGGTAAGAGATACGCAGTATTTT
13,TRBJ2-7,few,TRBV7-9,-,CASSLAGLSEQYF,TGTGCCAGCAGCTTAGCGGGCCTCTCCGAGCAGTACTTC
13,TRBJ1-1,-,TRBV12-3/TRBV12-4,-,CASSFDRIPEAFF,TGTGCCAGCAGTTTCGACAGGATCCCTGAAGCTTTCTTT
15,TRBJ2-3,-,TRBV11-2,-,CASSLLVVTRDTQYF,TGTGCCAGCAGCTTATTAGTCGTTACACGAGATACGCAGTATTTT
17,TRBJ2-7,-,TRBV6-2/TRBV6-3,TRBD2,CASSYRASGTAPYEQYF,TGTGCCAGCAGTTATAGGGCTAGCGGGACTGCACCCTACGAGCAGTACTTC
13,TRBJ1-4,few,TRBV4-1,-,CASSQAVIEKLFF,TGCGCCAGCAGTCAGGCCGTTATTGAAAAACTGTTTTTT
12,TRBJ1-1,-,TRBV7-2,-,CASSRKSTEAFF,TGTGCCAGCAGTCGAAAGAGCACTGAAGCTTTCTTT
16,TRBJ2-3,few,TRBV21-1,-,CASSKANGRSTDTQYF,TGTGCCAGCAGCAAAGCGAACGGGAGGAGTACAGATACGCAGTATTTT
10,TRBJ2-1,-,TRBV29-1,-,CSVGGFEQFF,TGCAGCGTTGGTGGGTTTGAGCAGTTCTTC
13,TRBJ2-7,-,TRBV6-1,TRBD1,CASGQGGRYEQYF,TGTGCCAGCGGACAGGGAGGTCGCTACGAGCAGTACTTC
12,TRBJ2-7,-,TRBV11-2,-,CASSLSASEQYF,TGTGCCAGCAGCTTAAGTGCGTCCGAGCAGTACTTC
16,TRBJ2-3,-,TRBV11-3,TRBD1,CASSSGTDLSTDTQYF,TGTGCCAGCAGCTCAGGGACAGACCTTAGCACAGATACGCAGTATTTT
15,TRBJ2-3,-,TRBV5-1,TRBD2,CASSRTSGVTDTQYF,TGCGCCAGCAGCCGAACTAGCGGGGTAACAGATACGCAGTATTTT
14,TRBJ2-1,-,TRBV24-1,TRBD2,CATSQAGGYNEQFF,TGTGCCACCAGTCAAGCGGGAGGCTACAATGAGCAGTTCTTC
15,TRBJ2-7,-,TRBV18,TRBD1,CASSPGTGGDYEQYF,TGTGCCAGCTCACCTGGGACAGGGGGGGACTACGAGCAGTACTTC
16,TRBJ2-1,few,TRBV27,TRBD2,CASSTSGPLSYNEQFF,TGTGCCAGCAGTACTAGCGGGCCTCTTTCCTACAATGAGCAGTTCTTC
12,TRBJ1-1,few,TRBV29-1,TRBD1,CSVDGTGVGAFF,TGCAGCGTTGATGGGACAGGGGTTGGTGCTTTCTTT
16,TRBJ2-2,few,TRBV7-2,-,CASSGSGGGFTGELFF,TGTGCCAGCAGCGGCAGTGGGGGAGGTTTCACCGGGGAGCTGTTTTTT
14,TRBJ2-5,-,TRBV28,TRBD2,CASNKSGLEETQYF,TGTGCCAGCAACAAATCGGGACTAGAAGAGACCCAGTACTTC
14,TRBJ2-7,-,TRBV7-9,-,CASSLGTDNYEQYF,TGTGCCAGCAGCTTAGGGACAGACAACTACGAGCAGTACTTC
19,TRBJ2-3,-,TRBV11-2,TRBD2,CASSLEFGLAGGSTDTQYF,TGTGCCAGCAGCTTAGAATTTGGACTAGCGGGGGGCAGCACAGATACGCAGTATTTT
15,TRBJ2-3,-,TRBV4-1,TRBD1,CASSTRQGASDTQYF,TGCGCCAGCAGCACTCGACAGGGGGCATCAGATACGCAGTATTTT